A selection of T cell receptor beta chains follows, all from one sample in a study of type 1 and type 2 diabetes patients. MiXCR, applied by TCRdb to the multiplex PCR reads, yields one record per CDR3 protein. The sample yields 280,000 or so distinct CDR3 sequences, more than 40% seen once. The sample taken for sequencing was peripheral blood mononuclear cells (PBMCs). The receptors were gathered from a young man with type 2 diabetes. CDR3s include the opening cysteine and the closing phenylalanine or tryptophan. The D gene is left open where the match is weak. Size is omitted from some rows. Given values are once, few, many or a class for expanded clones.

V gene	J gene	D gene	clone size	CDR3 DNA	CDR3 protein
TRBV4-3	TRBJ2-1	-	-	TGCGCCAGCAGTCAAGATCCAGGTGTCAATGAGCAGTTCTTC	CASSQDPGVNEQFF
TRBV20-1	TRBJ1-6	TRBD1	-	TGCAGTGCTGGGGACAGGGAGAATTCACCCCTCCACTTT	CSAGDRENSPLHF
TRBV4-1	TRBJ1-2	-	-	TGCGCCAGCAGCCAGGCGGATACCCCTCGCTACACCTTC	CASSQADTPRYTF
TRBV7-2	TRBJ1-1	-	-	TGTGCCAGCAGCTCCCCGCAGGGTGAAGCTTTCTTT	CASSSPQGEAFF
TRBV12-3/TRBV12-4	TRBJ2-7	TRBD2	-	TGTGCCAGCAGAAATAGCGGGGAGGGATGGGAGCAGTACTTC	CASRNSGEGWEQYF
TRBV12-3/TRBV12-4	TRBJ2-1	TRBD1	-	TGTGCCAGCACCCTAGGGGGCGGGTATGATCGTGAGCAGTTCTTC	CASTLGGGYDREQFF
TRBV13	TRBJ2-3	TRBD1	once	TGTGCCAGCAGTGGAGTCAGGACAGGGGTAACAGATACGCAGTATTTT	CASSGVRTGVTDTQYF
TRBV6-1	TRBJ1-1	-	few	TGTGCCAGCAGTGATCACGGACGGAGTGAAGCTTTCTTT	CASSDHGRSEAFF
TRBV2	TRBJ2-3	TRBD1	-	TGTGCCAGCAGCTTAGGACAGGGGGCACCAGATACGCAGTATTTT	CASSLGQGAPDTQYF
TRBV5-1	TRBJ2-2	-	-	TGCGCCAGCAGCTTGGTAGTAGGGTCCGGGGAGCTGTTTTTT	CASSLVVGSGELFF
TRBV6-2/TRBV6-3	TRBJ2-7	-	-	TGTGCCAGCAGTTACGGCCTCGCCTACGAGCAGTACTTC	CASSYGLAYEQYF
TRBV19	TRBJ1-2	TRBD1	few	TGTGCCAGTAGTAGCCTGCAGGGGGCCGACGGCTACACCTTC	CASSSLQGADGYTF